This record looks at one T cell receptor (beta chain) sequence and its context. The antigen it recognizes is unknown. No base quality information exists; no much larger clone differs at one position. TCRbeta CDR3 regions were amplified from genomic DNA using the immunoSEQ Assay, a bias-controlled multiplex PCR. As for the original processing: The number of nucleated cells in each sample was estimated from the amplification of reference gene primers within the assay. Sequence reads were collapsed and filtered to measure the absolute abundance of every unique TCRbeta CDR3 rearrangement. For each sample, productive Simpson clonality was calculated as the square root of Simpson's diversity index over productive rearrangements. Sourced from immuneACCESS, this table was stored by TCRdb with only in-frame sequences that have V and J called. A share of the clones is absent; for the studies checked, an unresolved V gene accounts for under half, and the remainder has no known explanation. V and J calls and clone size are given by that table; D and trimming were obtained from the DNA. The sample yields approximately 350,000 clones; around 90% were counted once. The top ten clonotypes cover 3% to 4% of the sample.

The sample is drawn from a study of blood T cell repertoires in COVID-19 (dated by TCRdb to 2018 to 2021). Regarding the complete study: The collaborator samples originated in the United States, Italy and Spain and spanned the acute and convalescent phases of COVID-19. The repertoires were released in a freely available public database intended as a resource for research on the immune response to SARS-CoV-2. Samples were obtained from the ongoing ImmuneRACE study (first 160 participants) and from 1,254 subjects provided by 6 global collaborators. Nearly every sample came with metadata listing a de-identified subject ID, COVID-19 status, age in years and sex. Deeply sampled blood TCRbeta repertoires from subjects exposed to, actively infected with, or recovered from COVID-19 were included in the dataset. The material from the prospective study consisted of cDNA or gDNA derived from T cells, B-cell-depleted T cells, or PBMCs. Where HLA class I and class II types were available, the types were taken from metadata supplied by the sample provider, not from assay-based typing.

The investigation overall reported the following: Clinical and demographic metadata were provided uncurated, with the amount varying by source and participant.

Another Seattle source contributed samples from volunteer blood donors who had recovered from COVID-19. Collaborating institutions collected whole blood in K2EDTA tubes following their own protocols. For TCRbeta analysis, collaborator samples were shipped as frozen whole blood, as isolated PBMCs, or as DNA extracted from either sample type. V and J lose 1 base and 6 bases, and a span of 10 bases separates them. CDR1 is given as SGHTA and CDR2 as FQGNSA, both from the germline V gene. The CDR3 measures 15 amino acids from cysteine to phenylalanine. The DNA shown is the 45-base CDR3, in frame from base 1.

The sequence was obtained from a young woman who had recovered from COVID-19. Sequencing input: peripheral blood. The chain joins TRBV7-2 to TRBJ1-6; the D segment cannot be called with confidence. Here the CDR3 is given as CASSLGVRGNSPLHF. The DNA sequence follows: TGTGCCAGCAGCTTAGGGGTGCGGGGTAATTCACCCCTCCACTTT.